The 19 T cell receptor beta chains presented below share a single source sample, sequenced in a study of T cells in Graves' hyperthyroidism and ophthalmopathy. TCR beta CDR3 regions were amplified from RNA transcripts. HTBI primers were used for first-round RT-PCR of the TCR CDR3. From the multiplex PCR reads, TCRdb called clonotypes with MiXCR, one entry per CDR3 protein. The sample lists fewer than 500,000 distinct CDR3 sequences, roughly 15% seen once, with approximately 13% in the top ten. Sequenced sample: blood. These receptors originate from a man between 18 and 35 years old with Graves' ophthalmopathy.

This clonotype showed up many times. V gene TRBV6-1 combines with J gene TRBJ1-2; 7 positions match TRBD1. From germline, CDR1 is MNHNS and CDR2 SASEGT. The CDR3 consists of 14 residues. The V gene end was trimmed by 5 bases and the J gene end by 4 bases; junction bases not matched to a gene: 7. The CDR3 nucleotides read TGTGCCAGCAGTACAATACGGGACAGCTATGGCTACACCTTC. Protein product: CASSTIRDSYGYTF.

This clonotype has a count of ten or more. This rearrangement joins TRBV5-1 to TRBJ2-3; the D call may be TRBD1 or TRBD2 (5 bases each). Trimming left V 4 bases short and J 7 bases short, with 19 bases between. CDR3 size: 15 residues. Germline lookup yields CDR1 SGHRS and CDR2 YFSETQ. CDR3 sequence reads: CASSLGPGKENTQYF. CDR3 in DNA: TGCGCCAGCAGCCTGGGACCGGGGAAGGAGAATACGCAGTATTTT. The complete variable domain, with remaining parts taken from reference TRBV5-1 and TRBJ2-3, reads KAGVTQTPRYLIKTRGQQVTLSCSPISGHRSVSWYQQTPGQGLQFLFEYFSETQRNKGNFPGRFSGRQFSNSRSEMNVSTLELGDSALYLCASSLGPGKENTQYFGPGTRLTVL.

This clonotype was observed at least ten times. V is TRBV11-3 and J is TRBJ2-1; the D gene could be TRBD1 or TRBD2 (5 bases each). The CDR3 has 14 residues. V was cut by 1 base and J by 7 bases, with 11 bases left in between. The germline gives CDR1 SGHNT, CDR2 YENEEA. The CDR3 region is CASSLAGRGNEQFF. DNA of the CDR3: TGTGCCAGCAGCTTAGCGGGAAGGGGAAATGAGCAGTTCTTC.

Points on this clonotype: This may arise from a read error, as a much more abundant clone is one base away. Here the CDR3 omits its conserved ending phenylalanine or tryptophan, so a read error is the likely source. This chain joins TRBV12-3 or TRBV12-4 and TRBJ1-5; the D is unclear. Trimming removed 5 bases from V and 4 bases from J, with 15 bases in between. The CDR3 totals 15 residues. The CDR3 loop is CASSPQRIRNQPQHL. CDR3 nucleotides: TGTGCCAGCAGTCCGCAGAGAATCAGAAATCAGCCCCAGCATCTT.

This clonotype was seen ten or more times. This chain uses TRBV7-9 with TRBJ1-2; 7 bases agree with TRBD1. The CDR3 is made up of 13 amino acids. Trimming took 5 bases from V and 2 from J; bases not matched to a gene: 2. CDR1 and CDR2 from the germline V gene are SEHNR and FQNEAQ (reference sequence). In DNA form, the CDR3 reads TGTGCCAGCAGCGCGGGACAGAACTATGGCTACACCTTC. It encodes CASSAGQNYGYTF.

This clonotype was recorded at least ten times. The chain uses TRBV5-1 and TRBJ2-4, with 10 bases identical to TRBD1. V shed 6 bases and J 2 bases; nucleotides not matched to a gene: 8. The CDR3 sequence is 16 residues long. The germline V gene encodes CDR1 SGHRS and CDR2 YFSETQ. The CDR3 protein is CASTRGTGATKNIQYF. For the CDR3, the DNA is TGCGCCAGCACTCGCGGGACAGGGGCAACCAAAAACATTCAGTACTTC.

With regard to this clonotype: This may arise from a read error, as a much more abundant clone is one base away. This chain connects TRBV19 to TRBJ2-5; TRBD2 is a possible D gene (6 bases). The germline CDR1 and CDR2 sequences are LNHDA and SQIVND (reference sequence). The CDR3 runs to 14 residues. The CDR3 reads CTSGGTANQETQYF. For the CDR3, the DNA is TGTACCAGTGGAGGGACGGCCAACCAAGAGACCCAGTACTTC. Using reference TRBV19 and TRBJ2-5 for the parts outside the CDR3, the full variable domain is DGGITQSPKYLFRKEGQNVTLSCEQNLNHDAMYWYRQDPGQGLRLIYYSQIVNDFQKGDIAEGYSVSREKKESFPLTVTSAQKNPTAFYLCTSGGTANQETQYFGPGTRLLVL.

This clonotype was observed a handful of times. The J gene is TRBJ2-2, the V gene TRBV18; a possible D gene is TRBD1 (5 bases). Trimming cost V 2 bases and J 4 bases, with 8 bases left between them. CDR1 is KGHSH, CDR2 LQKENI, per germline. The length of the CDR3 is 14 residues. The CDR3 sequence: CASSPGAGTGELFF. The CDR3 region has the DNA TGTGCCAGCTCACCAGGGGCCGGCACCGGGGAGCTGTTTTTT.

There are a few counts of this clonotype. The chain uses TRBV10-3 and TRBJ2-5; D is uncertain. The CDR3 length is 21 residues. Germline-derived CDR1 and CDR2 are ENHRY and SYGVKD. Trimming took off 2 bases at V and 1 base at J, with 29 bases between the two ends. CDR3 nucleotides: TGTGCCATCAGTGAGCGCGACCCACCCCCCGGGTTTTCCCACCCCCAAGAGACCCAGTACTTC. Protein sequence: CAISERDPPPGFSHPQETQYF.

The gene calls are TRBV5-4 and TRBJ2-7; possible D gene TRBD2, 5 bases. Germline CDR1 reads SGHNT; CDR2 reads YYREEE (reference sequence). The CDR3 sequence is 13 residues long. Trimming removed 0 bases at V and 6 bases at J, with 10 bases between. Here the CDR3 DNA reads TGTGCCAGCAGCTTGGCGAGGGTCCCCGAGCAGTACTTC. Translated: CASSLARVPEQYF.

Many counts were recorded for this clonotype. The V call is TRBV27, the J call TRBJ2-7, with D perhaps TRBD2 (6 bases). Per germline, CDR1 MNHEY and CDR2 SMNVEV (reference sequence). This CDR3 region has 15 residues. The ends were cut back, 5 bases at V and 3 bases at J, with 17 bases in the middle. The CDR3 here is CASSPRSEGLYEQYF. CDR3 nucleotide sequence: TGTGCCAGCAGTCCCCGGTCGGAGGGTCTCTACGAGCAGTACTTC.

V and J are TRBV5-1 and TRBJ2-7; 7 bases fit TRBD1. The CDR3 extends over 15 amino acids. Germline assignment: CDR1 SGHRS and CDR2 YFSETQ. J lost 0 bases, V lost 2 bases, and 5 bases had no gene match. The CDR3 DNA reads TGCGCCAGCAGCTTTACAGGGGTAGCCTCCTACGAGCAGTACTTC. As protein: CASSFTGVASYEQYF.

This clonotype was counted ten times or more. The gene calls are TRBV27 and TRBJ1-1; the match to TRBD1 covers 12 bases. CDR1 and CDR2 from the germline V gene are MNHEY and SMNVEV (reference sequence). CDR3 length: 15 amino acids. Unmatched junction bases numbered 6, after V lost 8 bases and J lost 2 bases. In DNA, the CDR3 is TGTGCCAGCCTCCGGGACAGGGGGCGAAACACTGAAGCTTTCTTT. Translating it yields CASLRDRGRNTEAFF.

This clonotype was detected a few times. A much larger clone differs from this one at a single base, so this may be a read error. The chain carries TRBV3-1 and TRBJ2-4; D unclear. CDR3 length: 16 residues. Germline V gives CDR1 LGHDT, CDR2 YNNKEL (reference sequence). CDR3 coding DNA: TGTGCCAGCAGCCAAAGACCCACCATAGCCAAAAACATTCGGTACTTC. Translating gives CASSQRPTIAKNIRYF.

This clonotype was seen a few times. This chain joins TRBV6-1 and TRBJ1-2; D is ambiguous. The length of the CDR3 is 15 residues. V was clipped by 5 bases and J by 6 bases, with 19 bases between them. Germline-derived CDR1 and CDR2 are MNHNS and SASEGT. The CDR3 loop is CASSLLSIEGDGYTF. The CDR3 DNA is TGTGCCAGCAGTTTATTGTCCATCGAGGGTGATGGCTACACCTTC.

This clonotype was recorded many times. The V and J genes are TRBV5-1 and TRBJ1-1, with D possibly TRBD1 on 5 matching bases. This CDR3 comprises 14 residues. The germline V gene encodes CDR1 SGHRS and CDR2 YFSETQ. Trimming left V 1 base short and J 4 bases short, with 11 bases between. In DNA, the CDR3 is TGCGCCAGCAGCTTGTTTGAGGGGATCACTGAAGCTTTCTTT. Amino acids: CASSLFEGITEAFF.

This sequence joins TRBV20-1 and TRBJ2-5, with a tentative D call TRBD1 (5 bases). Germline CDR1 reads DFQATT; CDR2 reads SNEGSKA (reference sequence). This CDR3 is built from 13 residues. Trimming removed 1 base from V and 3 bases from J, with 9 bases in between. CDR3 coding DNA: TGCAGTGCTAGAGGTGGCAGGGAAGAGACCCAGTACTTC. Encoded protein: CSARGGREETQYF.

This clonotype was counted at least ten times. This chain connects TRBV5-1 to TRBJ2-1; TRBD1 aligns across 8 bases. The V gene end was trimmed by 5 bases and the J gene end by 7 bases; junction bases not matched to a gene: 5. CDR3 size: 13 residues. Germline assignment: CDR1 SGHRS and CDR2 YFSETQ. The CDR3 spells CASRPGQGNEQFF. CDR3 nucleotides: TGCGCCAGCAGACCCGGACAGGGTAATGAGCAGTTCTTC.

This clonotype was observed at least ten times. The genes are TRBV12-3 or TRBV12-4 and TRBJ2-1; tentatively, D is TRBD1 or TRBD2 (5 bases each). The CDR3 is 13 amino acids. Trimming cost V 6 bases and J 7 bases, with 13 bases left between them. As DNA, the CDR3 is TGTGCCAGCAGGGGGGACCTTTGGAATGAGCAGTTCTTC. It translates to CASRGDLWNEQFF.